This TCR beta chain was captured in a study of cytomegalovirus exposure and HLA in healthy donors (TCRdb year 2017). Some background on the complete study: An earlier analysis of roughly 630 of the donors reported about 250 Gb of sequence data and around 110 million unique TCR beta sequences from roughly 180 million T cells. An early release covering roughly 640 HLA-typed donors comprised about 300 gigabases of sequencing data and approximately 85 million unique TCR sequences. The genetic ancestry cluster associated with self-reported Caucasian donors included over 65% of the approximately 400 genotyped donors. The aim of the study was to test whether cataloging public T cell receptors could identify signatures of past pathogen exposure. The study used immunosequencing to profile the T cell repertoires of several hundred subjects and linked those repertoires to cytomegalovirus serostatus. In addition to the first cohort of roughly 700 subjects, a separate validation cohort of approximately 130 different subjects was used. To predict cytomegalovirus infection status, the study combined high-throughput TCR immunosequencing, statistical association of individual TCRs with disease status, and machine learning. In a later analysis, previously published TCR beta repertoires from 670 or so donors were re-analyzed and high-resolution HLA genotyping was added so that TCR occurrence patterns could be studied. In the later analysis, no new phenotypic data were used to find candidate immune exposures; instead, reliance was placed on TCR beta sequences and their occurrence across donors. To decide whether each TCR beta V gene segment behaved as functional or pseudogenic, an earlier analysis of some 600 of the donors relied on high-throughput TCR beta sequencing. Donor age, sex, ethnicity and CMV serostatus were compiled alongside the repertoire data. A later genetic analysis took genome-wide SNP genotypes for 398 of the 666 donors and used that subset as a discovery cohort. Every repertoire in the discovery cohort had been generated on one and the same sequencing platform. Class I and class II HLA loci were covered by the typing at four-digit resolution. The number of typed donors differed by locus: about 620-640 for A, B, C, DRB1 and DQB1; some 540 for DQA1; 606 for DPA1; and some 430 for DPB1. Five DR-DQ haplotypes were handled as single units for association and clustering because linkage in the cohort was strong. Among about 410 genotyped donors of the cohort, an average of around 250,000 unique TCR beta nucleotide sequences was sequenced per donor, of which about 18% were non-productive. Paper-wide results and their limitations: HLA typing was unavailable for some donors at each locus, so association tests used only the typed subset. Linkage disequilibrium might explain the correlated functional status among segregating V segments, but an unknown experimental factor could not be ruled out. Broadly in line with IMGT annotations, most TCR beta V segments showed up in productive rearrangements about 87% or about 30% of the time in an earlier analysis of approximately 640 of the donors. In a later analysis, most CMV-associated TCR beta chains were found to appear HLA-restricted, with HLA associations seemingly driven largely by CMV exposure. A group of highly shared sequence variants was considered likely to be a technical artifact of the sequencing pipeline. Roughly uniform sequencing depth across donors was assumed in presence/absence analyses, although this assumption may not hold. The study listed approximately 150 TCR beta chains as associated with cytomegalovirus. In vitro tests confirmed that a few of the cytomegalovirus-associated TCR beta chains recognize cytomegalovirus antigens. According to a later genetic analysis, donors in an Asian-associated ancestry cluster had fewer N-insertions in productive TCRs than the roughly 660-donor mean. A later analysis found that HLA-associated TCR beta chains were more clonally expanded and had lower generation probabilities than equally common non-associated chains. The classifier was reported to diagnose cytomegalovirus status with high specificity and sensitivity in both the original cohort and the validation cohort. While some public TCRs were present in many individuals, most TCR sequences turned up only very rarely across donors. CMV serostatus was the only immune exposure information available for the cohort. In a later analysis, TCR association rates were found to vary across HLA loci, with the most associated TCRs seen for DRB1 alleles and the fewest for HLA-C alleles. The 87-base-pair reads could not distinguish some IMGT-functional V segments, including TRBV6-2 and TRBV6-3, so those segments were excluded. In a later genetic analysis, a missense DCLRE1C variant was associated with V-gene and J-gene trimming of TCR beta chains, and the association was replicated in an independent cohort. Because counts were too low, some 17 rarely observed V segments, including chromosome 9 orphons, were left out of the earlier analysis of some 600 of the donors. Assigning TCR associations to individual alleles was difficult when HLA alleles, especially DR and DQ, strongly co-occurred. A further reported finding was that TCR beta sequences accurately predicted the HLA-A and HLA-B alleles for most subjects in the first cohort. The cohort was sequenced for TCR beta chains only, and without alpha or paired-chain data the features that could be detected were limited. A later analysis reported that several top co-occurrence clusters appeared linked to parvovirus B19, influenza, CMV and Epstein-Barr virus. In a later analysis, some 17,000 TCR beta sequences were associated with specific HLA alleles at a false discovery rate of 0.05. The authors suggested that the approach could potentially be generalized to other disease states and immunological phenotypes.

Library preparation employed the immunoSEQ multiplex PCR assay. For the multiplex PCR, a mixture combining 60 forward primers for TCR Vbeta segments and 13 reverse primers for TCR Jbeta segments was used. The CDR3 region of rearranged TCR beta genes was amplified from genomic DNA with a multiplex PCR assay. The Illumina HiSeq System was used to sequence the amplified TCR beta libraries as 87-base-pair reads. The authors' pipeline ran thus. A later analysis counted about 80 million unique TCR beta chains across the 600 to 850 repertoires, and around 12 million of these chains were shared by at least two donors. Raw reads were error-corrected and collapsed into unique sequences by a nearest-neighbor algorithm in which closely related sequences were merged to remove PCR and sequencing errors. V, D and J gene segments were assigned by aligning CDR3 sequences to IMGT reference sequences. For a sequence to be retained, a match of at least six nucleotides was required to both a V gene segment and a J gene segment. Rearrangements were called productive when the CDR3 lacked stop codons and stayed in frame with V and J; all others were non-productive. Following IMGT convention, CDR3 was defined as the stretch from the second conserved V-encoded cysteine to the conserved J-encoded phenylalanine. The earlier analysis of fewer than 750 of the donors excluded sequences that lacked an unambiguous match to a single V gene segment. An earlier analysis of some 610 of the donors called V segments functional above 56.7% productive rearrangements and segregating when the between-donor standard deviation exceeded 5%. To diagnose cytomegalovirus status from the catalog of TCR beta chain sequences, a statistical classification framework was built. V and J gene assignment, in a later analysis, came from comparing TCR nucleotide sequences with IMGT/GENE-DB human TR gene sequences. A later analysis assigned CDR3 sequences and most-parsimonious VDJ recombination scenarios with the TCRdist pipeline. In a later analysis, every TCR beta chain was defined by the combination of its CDR3 amino acid sequence and its V-gene family, and reads without a unique V-gene family were dropped. In a later analysis, 450 to 600 highly shared, low-generation-probability nucleotide sequences were removed to address suspected cross-contamination and a sequencing artifact. A later analysis calculated a clonal expansion index for each public chain from normalized within-repertoire ranks of inferred template counts. A later analysis computed generation probabilities with a VDJ recombination model fitted to out-of-frame rearrangements, and checked the results against IGoR. In a later analysis, TCR-TCR, TCR-HLA and TCR-CMV co-occurrence was scored with hypergeometric tests, and a repertoire-size bias correction was applied to TCR pairs. A later analysis estimated false discovery rates by permuting HLA or CMV assignments 20 times. A later analysis grouped co-occurring TCRs with DBSCAN, adding TCRdist sequence similarity when clustering within HLA-allele-positive subsets. For co-occurrence clustering, repertoires with fewer than 30,000 or more than 120,000 public chains were excluded, along with four to six repertoires with anomalous nucleotide sharing. Held by TCRdb, this immuneACCESS table contains in-frame sequences only and omits some clones. Under half of the omission traces to an unresolved V gene where checked; the cause of the rest is unknown. V and J calls and clone size are as listed in that table; D and trimming were resolved from the DNA. The sample table includes 220,000 or so clones. More than 0.95% of the sample comes from the top ten.

To note about this clone: What antigen it recognizes has not been identified.

Sequences KGHSH (CDR1) and LQKENI (CDR2) are obtained from the germline V gene. V is shortened by 3 bases, J by 6 bases, and the region joining them spans 12 bases. The CDR3 goes from the cysteine to the phenylalanine over 13 residues. The DNA shown is the 39-base CDR3, in frame from base 1. The cohort was made up of around 720 healthy bone marrow donors. At the time of sampling, every cohort member was nominally healthy, though immune exposures that went unrecorded were likely present. The donor was CMV seropositive and was included in the group of about 290 seropositive cohort members. A peripheral blood sample was collected from each donor, and TCR beta sequencing was performed on peripheral blood mononuclear cells. The Qiagen DNeasy Blood Extraction Kit was used to extract genomic DNA from the blood cell samples.

This sequence originates from a girl aged 2 to 9 in good health and CMV-seropositive. In this chain, TRBV18 is recombined with TRBJ2-7, with the D segment identity uncertain. Sequenced sample: PBMCs. The bases are TGTGCCAGCTCACCCCTCCCTCGGTCCGAGCAGTACTTC. The translation is CASSPLPRSEQYF.